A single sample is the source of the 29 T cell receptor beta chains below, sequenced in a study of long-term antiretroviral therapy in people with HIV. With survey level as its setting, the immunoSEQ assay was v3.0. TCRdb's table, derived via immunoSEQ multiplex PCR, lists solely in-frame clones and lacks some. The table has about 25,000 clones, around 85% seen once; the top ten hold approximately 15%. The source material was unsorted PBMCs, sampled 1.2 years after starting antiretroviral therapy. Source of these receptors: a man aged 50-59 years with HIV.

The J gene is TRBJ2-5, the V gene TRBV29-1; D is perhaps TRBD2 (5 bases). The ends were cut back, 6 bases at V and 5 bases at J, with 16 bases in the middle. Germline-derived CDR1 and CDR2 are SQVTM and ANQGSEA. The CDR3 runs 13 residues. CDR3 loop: CSVKRDLWETQYF. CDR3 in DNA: TGCAGCGTCAAACGGGATCTCTGGGAGACCCAGTACTTC. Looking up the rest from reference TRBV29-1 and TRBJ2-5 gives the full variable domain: SAVISQKPSRDICQRGTSLTIQCQVDSQVTMMFWYRQQPGQSLTLIATANQGSEATYESGFVIDKFPISRPNLTFSTLTVSNMSPEDSSIYLCSVKRDLWETQYFGPGTRLLVL.

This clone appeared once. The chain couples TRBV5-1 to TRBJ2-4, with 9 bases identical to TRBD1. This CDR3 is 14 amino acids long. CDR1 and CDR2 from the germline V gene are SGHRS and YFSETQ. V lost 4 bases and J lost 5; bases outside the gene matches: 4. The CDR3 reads CASSPGQGENIQYF. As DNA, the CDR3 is TGCGCCAGCAGCCCGGGACAGGGCGAAAACATTCAGTACTTC. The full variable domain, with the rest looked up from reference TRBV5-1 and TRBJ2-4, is KAGVTQTPRYLIKTRGQQVTLSCSPISGHRSVSWYQQTPGQGLQFLFEYFSETQRNKGNFPGRFSGRQFSNSRSEMNVSTLELGDSALYLCASSPGQGENIQYFGAGTRLSVL.

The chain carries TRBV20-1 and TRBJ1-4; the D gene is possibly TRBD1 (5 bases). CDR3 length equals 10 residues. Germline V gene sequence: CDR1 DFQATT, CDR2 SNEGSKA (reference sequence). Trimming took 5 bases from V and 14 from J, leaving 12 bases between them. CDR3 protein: CSAGPGGLFF. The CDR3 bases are TGCAGTGCTGGCCCCGGGGGGCTGTTTTTT.

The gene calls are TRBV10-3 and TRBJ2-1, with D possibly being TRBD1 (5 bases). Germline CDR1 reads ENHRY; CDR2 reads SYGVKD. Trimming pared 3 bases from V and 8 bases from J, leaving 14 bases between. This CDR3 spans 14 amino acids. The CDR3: CAISEGVVTDEQFF. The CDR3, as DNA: TGTGCCATCAGTGAAGGGGTTGTAACAGATGAGCAGTTCTTC.

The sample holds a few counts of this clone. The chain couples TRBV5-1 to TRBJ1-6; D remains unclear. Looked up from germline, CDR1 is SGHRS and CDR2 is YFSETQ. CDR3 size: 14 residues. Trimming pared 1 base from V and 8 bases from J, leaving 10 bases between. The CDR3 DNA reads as TGCGCCAGCAGCTTGTCGCCCGGGGATTCACCCCTCCACTTT. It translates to CASSLSPGDSPLHF.

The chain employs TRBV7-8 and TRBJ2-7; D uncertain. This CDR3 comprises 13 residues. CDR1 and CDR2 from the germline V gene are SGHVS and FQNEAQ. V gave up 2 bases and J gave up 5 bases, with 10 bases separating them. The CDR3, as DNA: TGTGCCAGCAGCTTACCAAGGGCGGACGAGCAGTACTTC. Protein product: CASSLPRADEQYF. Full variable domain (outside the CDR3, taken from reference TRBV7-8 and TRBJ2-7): GAGVSQSPRYKVAKRGQDVALRCDPISGHVSLFWYQQALGQGPEFLTYFQNEAQLDKSGLPSDRFFAERPEGSVSTLKIQRTQQEDSAVYLCASSLPRADEQYFGPGTRLTVT.

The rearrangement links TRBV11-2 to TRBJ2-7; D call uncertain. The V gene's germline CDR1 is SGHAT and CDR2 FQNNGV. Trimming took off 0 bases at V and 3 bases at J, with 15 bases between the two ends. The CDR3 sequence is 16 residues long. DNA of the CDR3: TGTGCCAGCAGCTTAGATCTAATATCGTCGGTCTACGAGCAGTACTTC. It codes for CASSLDLISSVYEQYF.

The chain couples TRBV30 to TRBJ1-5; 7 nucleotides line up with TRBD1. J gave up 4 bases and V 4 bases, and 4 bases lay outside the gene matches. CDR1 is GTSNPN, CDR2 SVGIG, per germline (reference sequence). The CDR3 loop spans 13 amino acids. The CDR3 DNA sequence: TGTGCCTGGACCTCAGGGGGAAATCAGCCCCAGCATTTT. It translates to CAWTSGGNQPQHF.

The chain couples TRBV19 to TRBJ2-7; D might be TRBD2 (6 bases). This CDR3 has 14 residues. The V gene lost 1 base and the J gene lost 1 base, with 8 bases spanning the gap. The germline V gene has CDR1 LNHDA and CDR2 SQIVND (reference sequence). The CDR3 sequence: CASSIVSGSYEQYF. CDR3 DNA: TGTGCCAGTAGTATAGTGAGCGGGTCCTACGAGCAGTACTTC.

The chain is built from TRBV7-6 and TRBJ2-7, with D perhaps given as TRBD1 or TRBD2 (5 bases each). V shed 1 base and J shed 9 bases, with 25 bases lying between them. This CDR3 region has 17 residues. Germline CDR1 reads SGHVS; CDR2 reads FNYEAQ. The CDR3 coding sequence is TGTGCCAGCAGCTTAGAGAGGGACGGAGCAGGCAAACGGGGGCAGTACTTC. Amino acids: CASSLERDGAGKRGQYF.

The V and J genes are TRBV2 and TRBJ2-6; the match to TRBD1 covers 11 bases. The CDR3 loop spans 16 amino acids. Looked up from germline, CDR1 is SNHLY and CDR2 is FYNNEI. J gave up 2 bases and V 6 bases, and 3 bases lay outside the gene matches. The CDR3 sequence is CASRDRGRAGANVLTF. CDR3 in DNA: TGTGCCAGCAGGGACAGGGGGCGCGCTGGGGCCAACGTCCTGACTTTC.

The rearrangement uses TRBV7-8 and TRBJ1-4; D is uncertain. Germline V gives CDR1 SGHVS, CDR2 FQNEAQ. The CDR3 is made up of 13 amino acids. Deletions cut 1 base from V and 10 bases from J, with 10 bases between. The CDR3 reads CASSLGPTGKLFF. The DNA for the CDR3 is TGTGCCAGCAGCTTAGGGCCGACCGGAAAACTGTTTTTT.

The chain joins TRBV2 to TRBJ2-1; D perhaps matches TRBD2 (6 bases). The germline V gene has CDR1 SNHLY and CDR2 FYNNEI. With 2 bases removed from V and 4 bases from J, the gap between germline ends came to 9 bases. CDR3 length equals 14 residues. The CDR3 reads CASSESGGYNEQFF. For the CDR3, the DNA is TGTGCCAGCAGTGAATCAGGAGGGTACAATGAGCAGTTCTTC.

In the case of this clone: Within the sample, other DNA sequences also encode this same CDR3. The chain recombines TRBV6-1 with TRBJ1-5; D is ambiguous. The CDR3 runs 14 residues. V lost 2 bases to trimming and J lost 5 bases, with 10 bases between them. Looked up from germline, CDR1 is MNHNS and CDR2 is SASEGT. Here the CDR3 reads CASSESGPYQPQHF. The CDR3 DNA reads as TGTGCCAGCAGTGAATCCGGGCCTTATCAGCCCCAGCATTTT.

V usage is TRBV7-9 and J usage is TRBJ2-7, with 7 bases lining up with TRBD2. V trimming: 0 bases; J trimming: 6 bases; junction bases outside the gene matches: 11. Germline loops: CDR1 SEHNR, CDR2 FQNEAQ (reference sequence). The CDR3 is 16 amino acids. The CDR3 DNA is TGTGCCAGCAGCTTAGCGGCGGGGGTAGATCCTGGCGAGCAGTACTTC. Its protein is CASSLAAGVDPGEQYF.

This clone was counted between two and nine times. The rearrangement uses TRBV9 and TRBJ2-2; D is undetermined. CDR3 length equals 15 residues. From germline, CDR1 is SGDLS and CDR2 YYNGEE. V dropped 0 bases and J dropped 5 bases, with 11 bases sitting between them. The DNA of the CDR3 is TGTGCCAGCAGCGTAGAGGGCCGCCAAACCGGGGAGCTGTTTTTT. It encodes CASSVEGRQTGELFF.

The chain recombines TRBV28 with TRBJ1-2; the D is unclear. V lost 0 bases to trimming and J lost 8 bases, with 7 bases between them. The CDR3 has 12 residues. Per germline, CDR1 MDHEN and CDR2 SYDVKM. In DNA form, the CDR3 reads TGTGCCAGCAGTTTATGGGAGAGGGGCTACACCTTC. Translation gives CASSLWERGYTF.

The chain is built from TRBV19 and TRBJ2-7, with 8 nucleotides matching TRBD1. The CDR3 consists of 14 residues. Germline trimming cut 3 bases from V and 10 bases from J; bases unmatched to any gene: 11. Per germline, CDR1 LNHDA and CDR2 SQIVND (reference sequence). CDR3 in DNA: TGTGCCAGTAGTATCCCCGGACAGGGTGCAGATCAGTACTTC. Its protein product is CASSIPGQGADQYF. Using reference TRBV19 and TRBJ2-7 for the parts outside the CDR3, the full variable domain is DGGITQSPKYLFRKEGQNVTLSCEQNLNHDAMYWYRQDPGQGLRLIYYSQIVNDFQKGDIAEGYSVSREKKESFPLTVTSAQKNPTAFYLCASSIPGQGADQYFGPGTRLTVT.

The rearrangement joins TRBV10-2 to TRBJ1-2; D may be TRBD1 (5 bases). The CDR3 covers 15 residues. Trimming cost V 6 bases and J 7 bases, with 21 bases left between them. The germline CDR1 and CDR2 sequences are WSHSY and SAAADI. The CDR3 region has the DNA TGCGCCAGCAGCCCCGGGGGATCGGACGTGCGTGGCTACACCTTC. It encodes CASSPGGSDVRGYTF.

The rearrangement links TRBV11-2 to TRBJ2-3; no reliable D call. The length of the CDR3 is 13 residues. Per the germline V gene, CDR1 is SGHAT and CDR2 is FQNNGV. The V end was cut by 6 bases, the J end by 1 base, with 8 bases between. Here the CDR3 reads CASRDRGTDTQYF. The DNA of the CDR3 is TGTGCCAGCAGGGACCGCGGCACAGATACGCAGTATTTT.

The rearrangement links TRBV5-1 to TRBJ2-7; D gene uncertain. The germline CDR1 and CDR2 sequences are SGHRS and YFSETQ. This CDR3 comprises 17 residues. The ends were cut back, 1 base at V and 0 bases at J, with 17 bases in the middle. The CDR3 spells CASSLIAQVRSSYEQYF. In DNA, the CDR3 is TGCGCCAGCAGCTTGATTGCCCAAGTGAGATCCTCCTACGAGCAGTACTTC.

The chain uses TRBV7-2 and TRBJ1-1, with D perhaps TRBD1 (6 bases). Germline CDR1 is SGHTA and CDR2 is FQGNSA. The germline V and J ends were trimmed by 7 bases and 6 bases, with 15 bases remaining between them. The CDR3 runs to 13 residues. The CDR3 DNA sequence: TGTGCCAGCACCCTTGTGGGGGCCTCTGAAGCTTTCTTT. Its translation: CASTLVGASEAFF.

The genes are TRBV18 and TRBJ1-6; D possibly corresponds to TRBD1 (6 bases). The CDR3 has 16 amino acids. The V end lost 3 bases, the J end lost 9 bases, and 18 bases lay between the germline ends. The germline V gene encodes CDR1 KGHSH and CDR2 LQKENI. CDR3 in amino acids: CASSPDRLRIGSPLHF. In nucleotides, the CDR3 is TGTGCCAGCTCACCGGACAGACTGAGGATAGGTTCACCCCTCCACTTT.

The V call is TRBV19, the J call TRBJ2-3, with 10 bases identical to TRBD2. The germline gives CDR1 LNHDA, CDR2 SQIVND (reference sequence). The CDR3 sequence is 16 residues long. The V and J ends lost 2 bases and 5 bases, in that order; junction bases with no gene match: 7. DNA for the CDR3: TGTGCCAGTAGTATACGGCCTAGCGGGAGCCTAGATACGCAGTATTTT. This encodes CASSIRPSGSLDTQYF.

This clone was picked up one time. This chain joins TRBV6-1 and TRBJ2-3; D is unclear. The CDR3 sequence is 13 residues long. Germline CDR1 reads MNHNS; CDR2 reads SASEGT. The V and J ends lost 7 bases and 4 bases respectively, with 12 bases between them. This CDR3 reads CASKVRWADTQYF. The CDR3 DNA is TGTGCCAGCAAGGTCCGTTGGGCAGATACGCAGTATTTT.

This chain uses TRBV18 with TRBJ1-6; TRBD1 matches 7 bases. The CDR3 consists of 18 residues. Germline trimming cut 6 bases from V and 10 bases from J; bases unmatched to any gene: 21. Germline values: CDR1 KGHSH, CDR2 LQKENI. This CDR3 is CASSPTLTPQGRRSPLHF. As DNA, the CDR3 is TGTGCCAGCTCCCCAACCCTTACTCCACAGGGGAGGAGGTCACCCCTCCACTTT.

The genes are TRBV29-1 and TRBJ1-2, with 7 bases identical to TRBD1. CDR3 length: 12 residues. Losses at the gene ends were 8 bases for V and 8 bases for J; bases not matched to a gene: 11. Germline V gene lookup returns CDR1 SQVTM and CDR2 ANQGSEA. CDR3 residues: CSLGTAERGYTF. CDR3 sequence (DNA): TGCAGCCTTGGGACAGCCGAAAGGGGCTACACCTTC.

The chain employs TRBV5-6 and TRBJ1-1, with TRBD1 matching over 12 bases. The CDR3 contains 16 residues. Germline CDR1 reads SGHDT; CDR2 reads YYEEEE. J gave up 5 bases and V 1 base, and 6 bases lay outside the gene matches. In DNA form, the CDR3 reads TGTGCCAGCAGCTTGTTTGGGACAGGGGGCAAGACTGAAGCTTTCTTT. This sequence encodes CASSLFGTGGKTEAFF.

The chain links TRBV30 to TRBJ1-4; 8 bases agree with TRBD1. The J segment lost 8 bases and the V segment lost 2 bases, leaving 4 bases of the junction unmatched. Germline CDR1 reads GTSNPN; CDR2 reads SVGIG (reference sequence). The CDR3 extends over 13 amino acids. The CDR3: CAWSQGAKEKLFF. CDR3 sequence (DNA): TGTGCCTGGAGTCAGGGGGCAAAAGAAAAACTGTTTTTT.